The clone carrying this T cell receptor beta chain turned up a few times. V lost 0 bases, J lost 4 bases, and 12 bases stayed unmatched. CDR3 length: 18 residues. The germline gives CDR1 LGHDT, CDR2 YNNKEL (reference sequence). A second about 6 to 12 cycle PCR used barcoded and J-beta primers. One entry per CDR3 protein results from TCRdb running MiXCR on the 5' RACE reads. Here the sample spans 650,000 to 1,000,000 distinct CDR3 sequences, about half being singletons. The sample comes from a study of blood T cells in healthy people across ages. Sample donors were healthy Caucasian individuals that came from Russia, aged roughly 6 to 100. The extraction recovered at least 5 micrograms of total RNA per sample.

The clonotype comes from an older man in good health. Sequencing used blood. The V call is TRBV3-1, the J call TRBJ2-3; 8 nucleotides line up with TRBD2. CDR3 bases: TGTGCCAGCAGCCAAGATCCGTCTAGCGGGCCCGGGGCAGATACGCAGTATTTT. The encoded protein is CASSQDPSSGPGADTQYF.